These 6 T cell receptor beta chains were sequenced from one sample in a study of blood T cell repertoires in COVID-19. This table comes from immunoSEQ multiplex PCR, and its TCRdb copy is limited to in-frame clones, with some not included. This repertoire shows around 39,000 clones, over 70% found once; its top ten account for 25% to 30%. The sequenced sample was peripheral blood. The source of these receptors is a man of 80 years or more with active or convalescent COVID-19.

This clone was seen repeatedly, ten times or more. The rearrangement uses TRBV2 and TRBJ2-1; D might be TRBD2 (5 bases). Per the germline V gene, CDR1 is SNHLY and CDR2 is FYNNEI. V was cut by 5 bases and J by 10 bases, with 15 bases left in between. The CDR3 runs to 13 residues. This chain's CDR3 is CASSLMEVEEQFF. The DNA of the CDR3 is TGTGCCAGCAGTTTGATGGAGGTGGAGGAGCAGTTCTTC.

The chain recombines TRBV19 with TRBJ1-2; possibly TRBD1 for D (6 bases). Germline V gene lookup returns CDR1 LNHDA and CDR2 SQIVND (reference sequence). The CDR3 sequence is 15 residues long. V was trimmed by 3 bases and J by 4 bases, leaving 15 bases between them. The CDR3 loop reads CASSIPGQIRYGYTF. The CDR3 DNA is TGTGCCAGTAGTATCCCCGGACAGATCCGCTATGGCTACACCTTC.

J is TRBJ2-1 and V is TRBV3-1 (or the pseudogene TRBV3-2); 9 bases map to TRBD2. After removal of 1 base from V and 9 bases from J, the junction contained 10 bases not matched to a gene. Germline CDR1 reads LGHDT; CDR2 reads YNNKEL (reference sequence). The CDR3 length is 16 residues. CDR3: CASSQADSGRRTEQFF. The CDR3 region has the DNA TGTGCCAGCAGCCAAGCGGATAGCGGGAGAAGGACTGAGCAGTTCTTC.

The chain joins TRBV24-1 to TRBJ1-5; D is unclear. This CDR3 has 10 residues. The germline CDR1 and CDR2 sequences are KGHDR and SFDVKD. The germline V and J ends were trimmed by 4 bases and 9 bases, with 3 bases remaining between them. The DNA for the CDR3 is TGTGCCACCAGTGACATGCCCCAGCATTTT. This encodes CATSDMPQHF.

This chain links TRBV27 with TRBJ1-5; D unresolved. V shed 2 bases and J shed 0 bases, with 14 bases lying between them. The CDR3 has 17 residues. Germline CDR1 is MNHEY and CDR2 is SMNVEV (reference sequence). The CDR3 DNA follows: TGTGCCAGCAGTTTAAGTCGCCAACGCTATAGCAATCAGCCCCAGCATTTT. This translates into CASSLSRQRYSNQPQHF.

The V gene is TRBV21-1, the J gene TRBJ2-4; TRBD1, the table's D call, lacks a check against the DNA. TRBV21-1 is flagged as a pseudogene. The CDR3 is 18 amino acids. The CDR3 nucleotides are TGTGCCAGCAGCAACCCGGTCGGACAGGAACTAGCCAAAAACATTCAGTACTTC. Encoded protein: CASSNPVGQELAKNIQYF.